Included here is one TCR beta chain sequence, with context. As yet, its antigen is unknown. In TCRdb, the RT-PCR reads were re-called with MiXCR into one record per CDR3 protein. The table lists some 500,000 distinct CDR3 sequences, 15% to 20% of them singletons, with around 3% in the top ten. Germline loops: CDR1 SGHTA, CDR2 FQGNSA. Between the trimmed V and J ends, which lost 3 bases and 6 bases, there was a span of 9 bases. CDR3 length equals 14 residues. The data were taken from a study of response to subunit inactivated influenza vaccine. Points from the study as a whole: Researchers suggested that each seasonal influenza vaccination recruits few new T cells.

This material consisted of CD4+ T cells sorted from PBMCs, taken approximately 25 months after vaccination. The receptor's source is a man aged 45-69 years who received an inactivated influenza vaccine. This chain connects TRBV7-2 to TRBJ1-6; D remains ambiguous. The CDR3 protein is CASSFLQVNSPLHF. Here the CDR3 DNA reads TGTGCCAGCAGCTTCCTGCAGGTTAATTCACCCCTCCACTTT.